What follows are 29 T cell receptor beta chains derived from one specimen sequenced in a study of technical replicates of blood from a few donors (dated by TCRdb to 2015 to 2018). Library preparation used the immunoSEQ multiplex PCR assay. TCRdb provides this immuneACCESS table in a form limited to in-frame rearrangements. Some clones are lacking; in checked studies, under half of them reflect an unresolved V gene, and why the rest are absent is not known. Here the sample has 70,000 to 90,000 clones; 90% to 95% occur a single time. The leading ten clones occupy 0.25% of the sample. The sequenced sample was T cells isolated from PBMCs. The receptors stem from a human donor in good health.

V usage is TRBV14 and J usage is TRBJ1-1; 9 bases match TRBD1. J lost 6 bases, V lost 0 bases, and 5 bases had no gene match. Germline assignment: CDR1 SGHDN and CDR2 FVKESK. The CDR3 spans 15 residues. CDR3 sequence reads: CASSQDSGQGSEAFF. The CDR3 DNA sequence: TGTGCCAGCAGCCAAGATTCGGGACAGGGTTCTGAAGCTTTCTTT.

V usage is TRBV6-5 and J usage is TRBJ2-1; 8 bases are a match to TRBD2. The J segment lost 9 bases and the V segment lost 11 bases, leaving 9 bases of the junction unmatched. Germline V gene data show CDR1 as MNHEY and CDR2 as SVGAGI. The CDR3 is 12 residues long. The CDR3 bases are TGTGCCGTTGGACTAGCCCGTGGTGAGCAGTTCTTC. This sequence encodes CAVGLARGEQFF.

V usage is TRBV7-9 and J usage is TRBJ2-7; the match to TRBD1 covers 10 bases. Looked up from germline, CDR1 is SEHNR and CDR2 is FQNEAQ (reference sequence). J lost 5 bases, V lost 5 bases, and 6 bases had no gene match. This CDR3 region has 14 residues. The chain's CDR3 is CASSPGQGLNEQYF. The CDR3 DNA reads as TGTGCCAGCAGCCCGGGACAGGGGTTGAACGAGCAGTACTTC.

This chain connects TRBV4-1 to TRBJ2-7, with a weak D call TRBD1 (6 bases). This CDR3 is 14 amino acids long. Trimming pared 3 bases from V and 7 bases from J, leaving 16 bases between. Germline CDR1 MGHRA, CDR2 YSYEKL. The CDR3 DNA is TGCGCCAGCAGCCAGGGTGCAGGGGTCGGAGAGCAGTACTTC. It yields the protein CASSQGAGVGEQYF.

This clone was counted a single time. The rearrangement uses TRBV10-1 and TRBJ1-3, with TRBD1 identical over 7 bases. The CDR3 extends over 19 amino acids. Germline V gene data show CDR1 as WNHNN and CDR2 as SYGVQD (reference sequence). With V trimmed by 6 bases and J by 0 bases, 17 bases remained unmatched. CDR3 nucleotides: TGCGCCAGCAGAAAAAGAGCGTGGGACAGCCTAAGCTCTGGAAACACCATATATTTT. It yields the protein CASRKRAWDSLSSGNTIYF.

Here the CDR3 reads CASSQDWGRGTDTQYF. CDR3 in DNA: TGCGCCAGCAGCCAAGATTGGGGGAGGGGAACAGATACGCAGTATTTT. This chain links TRBV4-1 with TRBJ2-3, with TRBD2 matching 7 bases. Germline assignment: CDR1 MGHRA and CDR2 YSYEKL. Trimming took 0 bases from V and 3 from J; bases not matched to a gene: 6. CDR3 length equals 16 residues.

This chain joins TRBV5-5 and TRBJ1-5, with a weak D call TRBD1 (6 bases). V was pared by 4 bases and J by 0 bases, with 11 bases between. Germline CDR1 and CDR2: SGHKS and YYEKEE (reference sequence). The CDR3 is 15 residues long. The CDR3 DNA sequence: TGTGCCAGCAGCCCAACAGGGCATAGCAATCAGCCCCAGCATTTT. Translation: CASSPTGHSNQPQHF. The full variable domain, its missing parts supplied by reference TRBV5-5 and TRBJ1-5, is DAGVTQSPTHLIKTRGQQVTLRCSPISGHKSVSWYQQVLGQGPQFIFQYYEKEERGRGNFPDRFSARQFPNYSSELNVNALLLGDSALYLCASSPTGHSNQPQHFGDGTRLSIL.

The rearrangement links TRBV18 to TRBJ1-1; D is possibly TRBD1 (5 bases). There are 17 residues in the CDR3. The germline V gene has CDR1 KGHSH and CDR2 LQKENI. The ends were cut back, 3 bases at V and 3 bases at J, with 20 bases in the middle. CDR3: CASSPQEPGVFDTEAFF. CDR3 sequence (DNA): TGTGCCAGCTCACCCCAAGAGCCGGGGGTTTTCGACACTGAAGCTTTCTTT.

V gene TRBV28 combines with J gene TRBJ1-2; 9 bases agree with TRBD1. The CDR3 runs to 17 residues. V trimming: 4 bases; J trimming: 4 bases; junction bases outside the gene matches: 13. Germline assignment: CDR1 MDHEN and CDR2 SYDVKM. CDR3 nucleotides: TGTGCCAGCAGTTGGGGGACAGGGTTCGCCCTAATCTATGGCTACACCTTC. It yields the protein CASSWGTGFALIYGYTF.

The CDR3 DNA reads as TGTGCCAGCAGCTTAGCTAGCGAGTACAATGAGCAGTTCTTC. It yields the protein CASSLASEYNEQFF. This rearrangement joins TRBV7-2 to TRBJ2-1; D might be TRBD2 (5 bases). V gave up 0 bases and J gave up 4 bases, with 7 bases separating them. Germline loops: CDR1 SGHTA, CDR2 FQGNSA. The length of the CDR3 is 14 residues.

The V gene is TRBV21-1, the J gene TRBJ1-4. TRBV21-1 is a recognized pseudogene. This CDR3 contains 9 residues. For the CDR3, the DNA is TGTGCCCCCGATGAAAAACTGTTTTTT. Amino acid sequence: CAPDEKLFF.

The V call is TRBV9, the J call TRBJ1-2; unclear D gene. There are 16 residues in the CDR3. Germline V gene data show CDR1 as SGDLS and CDR2 as YYNGEE. The V gene lost 4 bases and the J gene lost 3 bases, with 19 bases spanning the gap. CDR3 protein: CASSPGGRILYYGYTF. The CDR3 region has the DNA TGTGCCAGCAGCCCTGGAGGGAGGATACTGTACTATGGCTACACCTTC.

This clone came up once. This rearrangement joins TRBV7-8 to TRBJ1-4; D might be TRBD1 (5 bases). The V gene's germline CDR1 is SGHVS and CDR2 FQNEAQ. This CDR3 contains 15 residues. V shed 1 base and J shed 7 bases, with 13 bases lying between them. The CDR3 nucleotides are TGTGCCAGCAGCTTAGTGGTGGGGGGGTCTGAAAAACTGTTTTTT. Residues: CASSLVVGGSEKLFF.

This chain links TRBV13 with TRBJ2-7; TRBD1 matches 7 bases. The germline V gene has CDR1 PRHDT and CDR2 FYEKMQ (reference sequence). This CDR3 comprises 14 residues. J gave up 7 bases and V 5 bases, and 11 bases lay outside the gene matches. The CDR3 reads CASSGQGVLGEQYF. The CDR3 DNA reads TGTGCCAGCAGCGGCCAGGGGGTATTGGGTGAGCAGTACTTC.

J is TRBJ1-2 and V is TRBV10-3, with 8 nucleotides matching TRBD1. CDR3 size: 15 residues. Trimming at V came to 3 bases and at J to 3 bases, leaving 6 bases not matched to a gene. CDR1 and CDR2 (germline): ENHRY, SYGVKD. In DNA form, the CDR3 reads TGTGCCATCAGTGACCGACAGGGGTGGTACTATGGCTACACCTTC. Protein product: CAISDRQGWYYGYTF.

V is TRBV6-1 and J is TRBJ1-1; D unclear. The CDR3 is 12 amino acids. The V gene's germline CDR1 is MNHNS and CDR2 SASEGT. V was trimmed by 2 bases and J by 1 base, leaving 2 bases between them. The CDR3 region has the DNA TGTGCCAGCAGTGAACAGAACACTGAAGCTTTCTTT. Translated, it gives CASSEQNTEAFF.

This clone was observed a single time. The rearrangement uses TRBV6-1 and TRBJ2-1, with TRBD2 identical over 11 bases. The J segment lost 8 bases and the V segment lost 11 bases, leaving 8 bases of the junction unmatched. The CDR3 is 13 amino acids. Germline CDR1 and CDR2: MNHNS and SASEGT. The CDR3: CAGSGGANDEQFF. The CDR3 nucleotides read TGTGCCGGTAGCGGGGGGGCCAACGATGAGCAGTTCTTC.

The chain joins TRBV25-1 to TRBJ2-1; the D gene is possibly TRBD2 (5 bases). The germline gives CDR1 MGHDK, CDR2 SYGVNS. The ends were cut back, 7 bases at V and 16 bases at J, with 20 bases in the middle. The CDR3 runs to 12 residues. The CDR3 nucleotides are TGTGCCAGCATCGGTCGGGGTTCTGATCCCTTCTTC. This codes for CASIGRGSDPFF.

This chain uses TRBV2 with TRBJ2-7; 13 bases are shared with TRBD2. This CDR3 region has 20 residues. Germline CDR1 and CDR2: SNHLY and FYNNEI. The J segment lost 2 bases and the V segment lost 0 bases, leaving 13 bases of the junction unmatched. The CDR3 DNA is TGTGCCAGCAGTGAAGCCGACGGGACTAGCGGGGAGAGATTTGCCTACGAGCAGTACTTC. It yields the protein CASSEADGTSGERFAYEQYF.

CDR3 bases: TGTGCCAGCAGTACACAGGCAGATACGCAGTATTTT. This gives the protein CASSTQADTQYF. The rearrangement uses TRBV6-6 and TRBJ2-3; a possible D gene is TRBD1 (5 bases). This CDR3 has 12 amino acids. V lost 5 bases, J lost 4 bases, and 7 bases lay in between. The germline V gene encodes CDR1 MNHNY and CDR2 SVGAGI (reference sequence).

This chain connects TRBV2 to TRBJ1-3, with D maybe TRBD1 (6 bases). Trimming took off 3 bases at V and 0 bases at J, with 9 bases between the two ends. This CDR3 spans 15 amino acids. Looked up from germline, CDR1 is SNHLY and CDR2 is FYNNEI. CDR3 bases: TGTGCCAGCAGTGAGGACAGCTTCTCTGGAAACACCATATATTTT. Protein: CASSEDSFSGNTIYF.

The CDR3 nucleotides are TGTGCCAGCAGTCGATGGGGAGAGGACACAGATACGCAGTATTTT. This encodes CASSRWGEDTDTQYF. The V call is TRBV11-3, the J call TRBJ2-3; possible D gene TRBD2, 5 bases. Deletions cut 6 bases from V and 2 bases from J, with 15 bases between. The CDR3 runs to 15 residues. Germline values: CDR1 SGHNT, CDR2 YENEEA.

This clone was found once. The chain is built from TRBV7-9 and TRBJ2-3; D is undetermined. Germline V gene lookup returns CDR1 SEHNR and CDR2 FQNEAQ (reference sequence). V was clipped by 5 bases and J by 3 bases, with 15 bases between them. The length of the CDR3 is 15 residues. The CDR3, as DNA: TGTGCCAGCAGCCCTGCCCAGGCAGAGACAGATACGCAGTATTTT. As protein: CASSPAQAETDTQYF.

This chain uses TRBV18 with TRBJ1-5; D unresolved. Germline V gives CDR1 KGHSH, CDR2 LQKENI. V dropped 2 bases and J dropped 0 bases, with 8 bases sitting between them. This CDR3 is 15 amino acids long. This chain's CDR3 is CASSPSANSNQPQHF. CDR3 sequence (DNA): TGTGCCAGCTCACCATCAGCGAATAGCAATCAGCCCCAGCATTTT.

The V and J genes are TRBV30 and TRBJ1-2; maybe TRBD1 (6 bases). This CDR3 has 12 residues. Trimming shortened V by 5 bases and J by 8 bases, and 15 bases separated the two germline ends. The germline gives CDR1 GTSNPN, CDR2 SVGIG (reference sequence). The CDR3 sequence is CAWVQGVLGYTF. The CDR3 DNA follows: TGTGCCTGGGTACAGGGAGTCCTAGGCTACACCTTC.

This sequence joins TRBV6-5 and TRBJ2-7; 9 bases align to TRBD1. CDR1 and CDR2 (germline): MNHEY, SVGAGI. The junction had 14 bases not matched to a gene; V was cut back by 6 bases and J by 5 bases. This CDR3 is built from 16 residues. The CDR3 region has the DNA TGTGCCAGCAGCTACCTCCGGACAGGGGTGGTCCACGAGCAGTACTTC. Amino acids: CASSYLRTGVVHEQYF.

V and J are TRBV6-1 and TRBJ2-7, with TRBD2 as a possible D gene (5 bases). V lost 5 bases to trimming and J lost 2 bases, with 10 bases between them. The CDR3 consists of 13 residues. The germline CDR1 and CDR2 sequences are MNHNS and SASEGT. The CDR3 DNA reads TGTGCCAGCAGTATTCGGGGTCCCTACGAGCAGTACTTC. It specifies CASSIRGPYEQYF.

V usage is TRBV4-1 and J usage is TRBJ2-6; no reliable D call. This CDR3 is 16 amino acids long. V lost 7 bases to trimming and J lost 0 bases, with 13 bases between them. Germline CDR1 MGHRA, CDR2 YSYEKL. CDR3 sequence reads: CASTRVPSSGANVLTF. CDR3 DNA sequence: TGCGCCAGCACCCGGGTTCCTAGCTCTGGGGCCAACGTCCTGACTTTC.

The chain recombines TRBV9 with TRBJ1-3; D not certain. Per germline, CDR1 SGDLS and CDR2 YYNGEE. V gave up 0 bases and J gave up 3 bases, with 10 bases separating them. The CDR3 spans 15 residues. CDR3 protein: CASSVVGRGGNTIYF. CDR3 coding DNA: TGTGCCAGCAGCGTAGTAGGGCGGGGTGGAAACACCATATATTTT. The whole variable domain, filled in from reference TRBV9 and TRBJ1-3, reads DSGVTQTPKHLITATGQRVTLRCSPRSGDLSVYWYQQSLDQGLQFLIQYYNGEERAKGNILERFSAQQFPDLHSELNLSSLELGDSALYFCASSVVGRGGNTIYFGEGSWLTVV.